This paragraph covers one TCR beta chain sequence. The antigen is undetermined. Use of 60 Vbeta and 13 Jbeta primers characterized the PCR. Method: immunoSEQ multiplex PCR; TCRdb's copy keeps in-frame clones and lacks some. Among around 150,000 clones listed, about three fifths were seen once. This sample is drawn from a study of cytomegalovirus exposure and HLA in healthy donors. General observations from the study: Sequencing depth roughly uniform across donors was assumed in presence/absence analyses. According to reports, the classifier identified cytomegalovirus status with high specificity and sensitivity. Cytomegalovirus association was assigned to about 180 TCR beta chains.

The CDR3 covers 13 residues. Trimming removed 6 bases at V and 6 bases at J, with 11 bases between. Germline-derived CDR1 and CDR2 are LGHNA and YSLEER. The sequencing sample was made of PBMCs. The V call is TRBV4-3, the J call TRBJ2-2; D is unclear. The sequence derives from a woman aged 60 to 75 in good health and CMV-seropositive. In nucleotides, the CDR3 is TGCGCCAGCAGTCCCGGCGAGGCCGGGGAGCTGTTTTTT. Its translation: CASSPGEAGELFF.